This T cell receptor beta chain emerged from a study of PD-L1 blockade in urothelial cancer. Points from the study as a whole: Tumor-associated TCR clones expanded more in blood at 3 weeks in patients with durable benefit.

The CDR3 extends over 14 amino acids. V lost 6 bases and J lost 2; bases outside the gene matches: 3. Germline V CDR1 and CDR2: ENHRY, SYGVKD. PCRs were each spiked with synthetic TCR analog templates. This table comes from immunoSEQ multiplex PCR, and its TCRdb copy is limited to in-frame clones, with some not included. The repertoire holds about 90,000 clones, with more than 90% as singletons. With regard to this clone: Its antigen remains unknown.

The sequences come from PBMCs, collected around atezolizumab (anti-PD-L1) treatment. This clonotype was sampled from a man in his sixties with urothelial cancer. This chain connects TRBV10-3 to TRBJ1-5; 8 bases are shared with TRBD1. This CDR3 is CAISEDRGNQPQHF. In DNA, the CDR3 is TGTGCCATCAGCGAGGACAGGGGCAATCAGCCCCAGCATTTT.